A selection of T cell receptor beta chains follows, all from one sample in a study of blood T cell repertoires in COVID-19. The repertoire was sequenced with immunoSEQ multiplex PCR; TCRdb's copy has only in-frame clones and lacks some. The sample carries some 300,000 clones, 86% recorded once. Sequenced input: peripheral blood. These receptors came from a woman between 70 and 85 years old with COVID-19, enrolled during active disease. Both conserved end residues are part of each CDR3. A D gene is named only where the DNA matches it firmly. For some rows the clone size is stated as once, few or many, or as a class when expanded; others skip it.

TGCAGCGTGGGACAGGGGAGGTACGAGCAGTACTTC	CSVGQGRYEQYF	TRBD1	.	TRBV29-1	TRBJ2-7
TGTGCCAGCAGCTTTCGGACAGGGGCCGCGGGAAACACCATATATTTT	CASSFRTGAAGNTIYF	TRBD1	.	TRBV7-2	TRBJ1-3
TGTGCCAGCAGTCATCGGGAGCTGTTTTTT	CASSHRELFF	.	.	TRBV27	TRBJ2-2
TGTGCCTGGAGTGTCTTCGGCTCGGGTCAAGGCTCCTATAATTCACCCCTCCACTTT	CAWSVFGSGQGSYNSPLHF	.	.	TRBV30	TRBJ1-6
TGCGCCAGCAGCTGGCAGGGGGCTGGGAACACTGAAGCTTTCTTT	CASSWQGAGNTEAFF	TRBD1	.	TRBV5-1	TRBJ1-1
TGTGCCATCAGTGAGGTCGCGCAGGGGATCAACGAGCAGTACTTC	CAISEVAQGINEQYF	.	.	TRBV10-3	TRBJ2-7
TGTGCCAGCAGCTCTCCCGCAGGGGCTGGAAACACCATATATTTT	CASSSPAGAGNTIYF	.	.	TRBV28	TRBJ1-3
TGCAGTGCGATGACAGGCTACGAGCAGTACTTC	CSAMTGYEQYF	.	.	TRBV20-1	TRBJ2-7
TGCGCCAGCAGCCAAGCAGGGAACAATGAAGCTTTCTTT	CASSQAGNNEAFF	.	few	TRBV4-3	TRBJ1-1
TGTGCCAGCAGTTCAGACAGGGGGCAAAAACTGTTTTTT	CASSSDRGQKLFF	TRBD1	few	TRBV6-5	TRBJ1-4
TGTGCCAGCACCTTGGGGGGGACAGGGGATGAAAAACTGTTTTTT	CASTLGGTGDEKLFF	TRBD1	.	TRBV27	TRBJ1-4
TGTGCCAGTAGTTCAAGGACAGGGCCCTATGGCTACACCTTC	CASSSRTGPYGYTF	TRBD1	.	TRBV19	TRBJ1-2
TGCGCCAGCAGCCAAGATGGGGGGAACTATGGCTACACCTTC	CASSQDGGNYGYTF	.	.	TRBV4-3	TRBJ1-2
TGTGCCAGCAGCCAAGGTCAGGCCTTCTATGGCTACACCTTC	CASSQGQAFYGYTF	.	.	TRBV3-1/TRBV3-2	TRBJ1-2
TGTGCCAGCAGCTCAGGGGTCTCTGGAAACACCATATATTTT	CASSSGVSGNTIYF	.	.	TRBV9	TRBJ1-3
TGTGCCAGCAGCCCAGATATGGGACACCACTCTGGGGCCAACGTCCTGACTTTC	CASSPDMGHHSGANVLTF	.	once	TRBV7-9	TRBJ2-6
TGCGCCAGCAGCCAAGATCTAGAGACAGGGGGCCAAGAGACCCAGTACTTC	CASSQDLETGGQETQYF	TRBD1	few	TRBV4-3	TRBJ2-5
TGTGCCAGCAGCTTAGAAAACGGGTTAGGCTATGGCTACACCTTC	CASSLENGLGYGYTF	.	.	TRBV7-8	TRBJ1-2
TGCGCCAGCAGCCAACCGGGACAGGGGAGGGCCGGGGAGCTGTTTTTT	CASSQPGQGRAGELFF	TRBD1	.	TRBV4-1	TRBJ2-2
TGCGCCAGCGGACTGGAGAACACCGGGGAGCTGTTTTTT	CASGLENTGELFF	.	.	TRBV10-1	TRBJ2-2
TGTGCCAGCAGCCCTGGGAGGGGGTCCTACGAGCAGTACTTC	CASSPGRGSYEQYF	.	.	TRBV11-2	TRBJ2-7
TGTGCCAGCTCACCGGGACAGGGGAATGAGCAGTTCTTC	CASSPGQGNEQFF	TRBD1	.	TRBV18	TRBJ2-1
TGTGCCAGCTCACCACCCGGACTAGCGGGGGGCTACGAGCAGTACTTC	CASSPPGLAGGYEQYF	TRBD2	.	TRBV18	TRBJ2-7
TGTGCCAGCAGTCGACAGGGACCTTCAAATCAGCCCCAGCATTTT	CASSRQGPSNQPQHF	TRBD1	.	TRBV28	TRBJ1-5
TGCGCCAGCAGCAGCTTCCTCCGGGGGGGCGGAGATACGCAGTATTTT	CASSSFLRGGGDTQYF	TRBD2	.	TRBV5-1	TRBJ2-3
TGTGCCAGCAGTGAATTACTAGCCAAAAACATTCAGTACTTC	CASSELLAKNIQYF	.	.	TRBV2	TRBJ2-4